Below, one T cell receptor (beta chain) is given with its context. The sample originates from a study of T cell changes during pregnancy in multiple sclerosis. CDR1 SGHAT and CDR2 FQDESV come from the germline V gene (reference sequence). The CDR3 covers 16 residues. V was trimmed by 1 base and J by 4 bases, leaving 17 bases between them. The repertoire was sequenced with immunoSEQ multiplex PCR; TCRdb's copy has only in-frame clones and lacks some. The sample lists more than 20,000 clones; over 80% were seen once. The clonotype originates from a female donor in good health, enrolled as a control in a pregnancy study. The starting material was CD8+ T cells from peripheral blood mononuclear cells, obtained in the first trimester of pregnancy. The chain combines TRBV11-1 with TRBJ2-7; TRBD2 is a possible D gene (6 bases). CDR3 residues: CASSLEPSATAYEQYF. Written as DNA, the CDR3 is TGTGCCAGCAGCTTAGAGCCTAGCGCGACAGCTTACGAGCAGTACTTC.